The clone carrying this TCR beta chain was observed many times. Its antigen is currently unknown. The CDR3 sequence is 15 residues long. The V gene's germline CDR1 is SGHRS and CDR2 YFSETQ. V was clipped by 0 bases and J by 2 bases, with 6 bases between them. Profiling relied on immunoSEQ multiplex PCR, and the TCRdb table lists in-frame clones only, not all of them. Observed are about 30,000 clones, no singletons, with the top ten taking around 2.5%. The sample belongs to a study of T cells after posttransplantation cyclophosphamide. Study findings and constraints: Donor CD8+ memory clones often dominated recipient blood repertoires at later times. Skin or GI-infiltrating T cells shared few TRB sequences with blood. Recipient CMV seropositivity and CMV reactivation strongly tracked TRB clonality.

The specimen was PBMCs. The chain carries TRBV5-1 and TRBJ2-6, with a possible D match to TRBD2 (5 bases). This receptor was obtained from a woman aged 55-75 years in good health, CMV-negative, and a related stem cell transplant donor. The chain's CDR3 is CASSLAGTGANVLTF. The CDR3 DNA sequence: TGCGCCAGCAGCTTGGCGGGGACTGGGGCCAACGTCCTGACTTTC.